This TCR beta chain is drawn from a study of blood T cells in healthy people across ages. Worth noting for this clonotype: Antigen unknown. A junction boundary mismatches the germline segment, possibly from a read error.

Regarding the study as a whole: Roughly linearly, TCR beta diversity per million T cells fell as age increased. Any conclusive comparison of naive versus antigen-experienced cells was prevented by using unsorted PBMCs. Naive T cell percentage showed a strong correlation with the diversity of TCR beta.

For the second PCR, which ran for about 6 to 11 cycles, a sample-barcoded 5' primer and a J-beta primer mix were used. Template switching added a 12-random-nucleotide identifier to every cDNA molecule. TCRdb analysed the 5' RACE reads with MiXCR anew, one entry per CDR3 protein. The sample shows 700,000 or so distinct CDR3 sequences, 40% to 45% of them seen only once. In germline, CDR1 is SGHTA, CDR2 FQGNSA. The CDR3 loop spans 12 amino acids. Material: blood. The chain combines TRBV7-2 with TRBJ1-1; no definite D call. This TCR came from an elderly man in good health. This CDR3 reads CASILATTEAFF. Written as DNA, the CDR3 is TGTGCCAGCATCTTAGCGACCACTGAAGCTTTCTTT.